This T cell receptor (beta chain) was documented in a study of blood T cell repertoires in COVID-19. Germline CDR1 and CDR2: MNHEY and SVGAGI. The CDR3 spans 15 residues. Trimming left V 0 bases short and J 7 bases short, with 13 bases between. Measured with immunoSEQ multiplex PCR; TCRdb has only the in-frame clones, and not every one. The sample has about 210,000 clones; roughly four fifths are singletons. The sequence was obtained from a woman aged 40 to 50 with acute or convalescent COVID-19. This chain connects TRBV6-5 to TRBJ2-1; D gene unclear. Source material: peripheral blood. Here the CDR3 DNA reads TGTGCCAGCAGTTACTCGAGCACCCCTCGGAATGAGCAGTTCTTC. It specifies CASSYSSTPRNEQFF.